This T cell receptor (beta chain) was obtained from a study of cytomegalovirus exposure and HLA in healthy donors. Turning to the study itself: A prior analysis found 117 million unique TCR beta sequences from around 180 million T cells.

PCR was performed using 60 Vbeta and 13 Jbeta primers. The data were produced by immunoSEQ multiplex PCR, yet TCRdb's version contains in-frame clones alone and is incomplete. Of a few hundred thousand clones listed, 70% to 80% are singletons. The junction had 9 bases not matched to a gene; V was cut back by 4 bases and J by 7 bases. The CDR3 spans 15 residues. Per the germline V gene, CDR1 is SGHKS and CDR2 is YYEKEE (reference sequence). As regards this clone: Its antigen is still unknown.

Study-wide results and limits: TCR beta chain V- and J-gene trimming was linked, in a later analysis, to a missense variant in DCLRE1C. Across donors, sequencing depth was assumed by presence/absence analyses to be roughly uniform. Sequencing artifact likely explains a cluster of highly shared sequence variants.

The gene calls are TRBV5-5 and TRBJ2-1; 9 nucleotides agree with TRBD1. This receptor was identified in a girl aged 2 to 9 in good health and CMV-seronegative. The sample consisted of PBMCs. The CDR3 nucleotides read TGTGCCAGCAGCCCACAGGGGGCAACGAAAAATGAGCAGTTCTTC. Its translation: CASSPQGATKNEQFF.